This is a list of T cell receptor beta chains from one sample in a study of identical twins. MiXCR, run by TCRdb on the 5' RACE reads, gives a single entry per CDR3 protein. The sample holds a few hundred thousand distinct CDR3 sequences; approximately 8.3% are singletons and the top ten take about 3%. These same data were also listed under a study on yellow fever vaccine responses in identical twins.

Input material: CD8+ T cells sorted from blood. Receptors were obtained from a woman aged 18 to 35 in good health. CDR3s include the opening cysteine and the closing phenylalanine or tryptophan. The D gene is left open where the match is weak. Size is omitted from some rows. Given values are once, few, many or a class for expanded clones.

D gene	V gene	CDR3 length	clone size	J gene	CDR3 DNA	CDR3 protein
-	TRBV4-1	14	many	TRBJ2-5	TGCGCCAGCAGCCAAGTTACCAGGGAAGAGACCCAGTACTTC	CASSQVTREETQYF
-	TRBV3-1	15	few	TRBJ2-2	TGTGCCAGCAGCCAAGATATGGGGAGTGAGGAGGAGCTGTTTTTT	CASSQDMGSEEELFF
-	TRBV7-3	15	-	TRBJ2-1	TGTGCCAGCAGCTTAACAATTGGCAGGAACAATGAGCAGTTCTTC	CASSLTIGRNNEQFF
-	TRBV11-2	15	-	TRBJ2-4	TGTGCCAGCAGCCCGGACAGCCCTAGGGGGAACATTCAGTACTTC	CASSPDSPRGNIQYF
-	TRBV5-1	12	many	TRBJ2-1	TGCGCCAGCAGCTTGGAAGTCAATGAGCAGTTCTTC	CASSLEVNEQFF
-	TRBV29-1	16	few	TRBJ2-7	TGCAGCGTTGTCGCGGGAGGAGACAGGGGTCGATACGAGCAGTACTTC	CSVVAGGDRGRYEQYF
-	TRBV3-1	14	few	TRBJ1-2	TGTGCCAGCAGCCAAGATAGTGGGGTATATGGCTACACCTTC	CASSQDSGVYGYTF
-	TRBV29-1	21	many	TRBJ2-1	TGCAGCGTTTATTGGGCCTACGGGAAGGGGTCCACGGGACTTGGCAACAATGAGCAGTTCTTC	CSVYWAYGKGSTGLGNNEQFF
TRBD2	TRBV11-2	18	few	TRBJ2-3	TGTGCCAGCAACTTGGGACTAGCGGGAGATTATGGCACAGATACGCAGTATTTT	CASNLGLAGDYGTDTQYF
TRBD2	TRBV3-1	19	-	TRBJ2-1	TGTACCTGCAGTTTAGGACTAGCGGGGGGCACGAGCTCCTACAATGAGCAGTTCTTC	CTCSLGLAGGTSSYNEQFF
-	TRBV6-7	15	many	TRBJ2-4	TGTGCCAGCAGTACCCGACAGATAGCCAAAAACATTCAGTACTTC	CASSTRQIAKNIQYF
TRBD2	TRBV9	16	few	TRBJ2-3	TGTGCCAGCAGCGGTCTAGCGGGGGGGCCATCGGATACGCAGTATTTT	CASSGLAGGPSDTQYF
-	TRBV20-1	13	-	TRBJ2-3	TGCAGTGCTAGAGACCCGGGGGAAGATACGCAGTATTTT	CSARDPGEDTQYF
-	TRBV29-1	16	many	TRBJ2-6	TGCAGCGTTGTGTGGGCGGCTGACTCTGGGGCCAACGTCCTGACTTTC	CSVVWAADSGANVLTF
TRBD2	TRBV7-2	16	many	TRBJ2-7	TGTGCCAGCAGCTTAGAGGTGGGAGGGTCCATATACGAGCAGTACTTC	CASSLEVGGSIYEQYF
-	TRBV16	16	few	TRBJ2-7	TGTGCCAGCAGCCAATCGTCAGTAGCGGTTTCCTACGAGCAGTACTTC	CASSQSSVAVSYEQYF
-	TRBV5-1	11	few	TRBJ2-7	TGCGCCAGCCCACCCATCTACGAGCAGTACTTC	CASPPIYEQYF
-	TRBV7-9	15	few	TRBJ2-3	TGTGCCAGCAGCCCCCTCCGGGGGACCACAGATACGCAGTATTTT	CASSPLRGTTDTQYF
-	TRBV20-1	12	many	TRBJ2-1	TGCAGTGCCAGGGACTCTTACAATGAGCAGTTCTTC	CSARDSYNEQFF
-	TRBV23-1	20	-	TRBJ2-1	TGCGCCAGCCCAGTGGATGGGTGGATGACAGGATGTAGCTCCTACAATGAGCAGTTCTTC	CASPVDGWMTGCSSYNEQFF
TRBD1	TRBV27	15	-	TRBJ2-5	TGTGCCAGCAGTCTAACAGGGGGTCCTATAGAGACCCAGTACTTC	CASSLTGGPIETQYF
TRBD1	TRBV28	13	-	TRBJ2-7	TGTGCCAGCAATCCGGGACAGGCCTACGAGCAGTACTTC	CASNPGQAYEQYF
-	TRBV29-1	14	-	TRBJ2-3	TGCAGCGTTGTCCAGGGGGGCTTCACAGATACGCAGTATTTT	CSVVQGGFTDTQYF
TRBD1	TRBV7-6	16	-	TRBJ2-5	TGTGCCAGCAGCCCAAGCCGACAGGGACGCCAAGAGACCCAGTACTTC	CASSPSRQGRQETQYF
-	TRBV14	15	-	TRBJ2-7	TGTGCCAGCAGCCAACCTGCCCTAAACCCCTACGAGCAGTACTTC	CASSQPALNPYEQYF
-	TRBV7-9	14	many	TRBJ2-7	TGTGCCAGCAGCCCCCGGGGAGGATCCTACGAGCAGTACTTC	CASSPRGGSYEQYF
-	TRBV7-6	18	few	TRBJ2-3	TGTGCCAGCAGCCCAGCCCAATTTATGGCAGGGGAGTTAGATACGCAGTATTTT	CASSPAQFMAGELDTQYF
TRBD1	TRBV27	16	many	TRBJ1-2	TGTGCCAGCAGTACTTCCCGGACAGGACAGAACTATGGCTACACCTTC	CASSTSRTGQNYGYTF
-	TRBV20-1	13	many	TRBJ1-3	TGCAGTGCTGTGGACAGCTCTGGAAACACCATATATTTT	CSAVDSSGNTIYF
-	TRBV27	13	-	TRBJ2-7	TGTGCCAGCAGTTTTCCTGGGACGTACGAGCAGTACTTC	CASSFPGTYEQYF
-	TRBV4-2	16	few	TRBJ2-7	TGTGCCAGCAGCCGAGTACCGACGGGAGTCTCTGACGAGCAGTACTTC	CASSRVPTGVSDEQYF
-	TRBV28	12	many	TRBJ2-7	TGTGCCAGCCTTGGGCTGGGCGTTGAGCAGTACTTC	CASLGLGVEQYF
-	TRBV29-1	12	few	TRBJ1-1	TGCAGCGGAGAGGGCAGGGGCGCTGAAGCTTTCTTT	CSGEGRGAEAFF
-	TRBV7-9	16	few	TRBJ1-1	TGTGCCAGCAGCTTAGAGGGCAGGGACATGAACACTGAAGCTTTCTTT	CASSLEGRDMNTEAFF
-	TRBV9	15	few	TRBJ2-3	TGTGCCAGCAGCCCCCCCCGGGGACTCACAGATACGCAGTATTTT	CASSPPRGLTDTQYF
-	TRBV7-9	15	-	TRBJ2-2	TGTGCCAGCAGCCTGGCAGGGATGGACACCGGGGAGCTGTTTTTT	CASSLAGMDTGELFF